This T cell receptor (beta chain) was retrieved from a study of beta chain features in type 1 diabetes. Study-wide results and limits: Shortening of TCRB CDR3s, moderate but significant, appeared in all four CD4+ subsets of Type 1 diabetes patients.

The V end was cut by 1 base, the J end by 3 bases, with 13 bases between. The CDR3 runs 15 residues. Germline V gives CDR1 MGHRA, CDR2 YSYEKL. Sequenced material consisted of expressed TCRB transcripts (all of the isolated RNA was reverse transcribed). Samples of naive, central memory and regulatory T cells yielded a mean of around 3.4 million reads. Libraries were prepared by immunoSEQ multiplex PCR; TCRdb keeps only in-frame clonotypes and omits some of them. The sample includes almost 350,000 clones, roughly a fifth of them seen just once. As regards this clone: The antigen remains unidentified.

The receptor was isolated from a woman aged 18-29 years in good health. The sample was naive CD4+ T cells from blood. The J gene is TRBJ2-7, the V gene TRBV4-1; D is possibly TRBD1 (6 bases). The CDR3 reads CASSQVTGPHYEQYF. In nucleotides, the CDR3 is TGCGCCAGCAGCCAAGTCACAGGGCCTCACTACGAGCAGTACTTC.